These 30 T cell receptor beta chains came from one sample sequenced in a study of T cells in Graves' hyperthyroidism and ophthalmopathy. Amplified regions were TCR beta CDR3 sequences from RNA transcripts. With the HTBI primer set, the TCR CDR3 went through a first round of RT-PCR. TCRdb reanalysed the multiplex PCR reads using MiXCR and keeps one entry per CDR3 protein. The data show hundreds of thousands of distinct CDR3 sequences, approximately 13% seen once. Specimen: blood. These receptors came from a woman aged 40 to 50 with Graves' ophthalmopathy.

A remark on this clonotype: Because the CDR3 is missing its conserved closing phenylalanine or tryptophan, this is likely a read error. This chain links TRBV2 with TRBJ2-7; 10 bases agree with TRBD1. The V and J ends lost 8 bases and 5 bases, in that order; junction bases with no gene match: 6. Germline values: CDR1 SNHLY, CDR2 FYNNEI. This CDR3 has 13 residues. CDR3 nucleotides: TGTGCCAGCGGGAGGGACAGGGGCAACGAGCAGTACCTC. As protein: CASGRDRGNEQYL.

This clonotype was counted ten times or more. The chain is built from TRBV12-3 or TRBV12-4 and TRBJ1-2; 8 nucleotides align to TRBD1. The CDR3 totals 15 residues. V lost 1 base, J lost 7 bases, and 8 bases stayed unmatched. CDR3 bases: TGTGCCAGCAGTTTAGAGGGGACAGGACGGAGTGGCTACACCTTC. Its translation: CASSLEGTGRSGYTF.

As to this clonotype: A much larger clonotype is one base distant, so this may be a read error. The chain links TRBV24-1 to TRBJ1-1; tentative D call: TRBD1 (5 bases). There are 12 residues in the CDR3. Germline CDR1 and CDR2: KGHDR and SFDVKD. CDR3 protein: CATSDAGPEVFF. The CDR3 coding sequence is TGTGCCACCAGTGATGCGGGACCTGAAGTTTTCTTT.

This clonotype occurred many times. J is TRBJ2-1 and V is TRBV12-5; 9 bases are a match to TRBD1. The V gene's germline CDR1 is LGHNT and CDR2 FRNRAP. The length of the CDR3 is 18 residues. Trimming took 0 bases from V and 0 from J; bases not matched to a gene: 6. The CDR3 protein is CASGLVLGDRDSYNEQFF. For the CDR3, the DNA is TGTGCTAGTGGTTTGGTATTAGGGGACAGGGACTCCTACAATGAGCAGTTCTTC.

A remark on this clonotype: This may come from a read error, since a much larger clone is one base off. The chain combines TRBV6-2 or TRBV6-3 with TRBJ2-5; TRBD1 is a possible D gene (6 bases). The J call may not be correct, given that the DNA end is closer to TRBJ2-1. Germline-derived CDR1 and CDR2 are MNHEY and SVGEGT. CDR3 size: 15 residues. The CDR3 DNA sequence: TGTGCCAGCAGCCAAGACAGGTTTATAGAAGAGACCCAGTTCTTC. This sequence encodes CASSQDRFIEETQFF.

Regarding this clonotype: Just one base apart from a much larger clone, this may be a read error. V usage is TRBV9 and J usage is TRBJ2-1; TRBD1 or TRBD2 may be the D gene (6 bases each). The CDR3 consists of 16 residues. CDR1 SGDLS and CDR2 YYNGEE come from the germline V gene. As DNA, the CDR3 is TGTGCCAGCGGCGTAGGAGGGGCAGGGGTAGGCAATGAGCAGTTCTTC. Translation gives CASGVGGAGVGNEQFF.

As concerns this clonotype: This may be a read error, as it is one base from a much larger clone. The CDR3 sequence: CASSSRDLNEQYF. In nucleotides, the CDR3 is TGTGCCAGCAGCTCTCGGGACTTAAATGAGCAGTACTTC. The chain recombines TRBV7-2 with TRBJ2-1, with D maybe TRBD2 (6 bases). TRBJ2-7 explains the end of the DNA better; the J call may be wrong. Germline V gene lookup returns CDR1 SGHTA and CDR2 FQGNSA. The CDR3 runs 13 residues.

This clonotype was recorded many times. The CDR3 spells CASSSGQRSSGNTIYF. Written as DNA, the CDR3 is TGTGCCAGCAGTTCCGGACAGAGGAGCTCTGGAAACACCATATATTTT. The chain is built from TRBV12-3 or TRBV12-4 and TRBJ1-3, with D tentatively TRBD1 (6 bases). CDR3 length: 16 residues. V was clipped by 4 bases and J by 0 bases, with 13 bases between them.

This clonotype was picked up a small number of times. The chain links TRBV12-3 or TRBV12-4 to TRBJ1-6, with TRBD1 matching 10 bases. This CDR3 has 17 amino acids. The J segment lost 10 bases and the V segment lost 1 base, leaving 10 bases of the junction unmatched. In nucleotides, the CDR3 is TGTGCCAGCAGTTTAGGTAGTTGGACAGGGGGTTTCTCACCCCTCCACTTT. Translation gives CASSLGSWTGGFSPLHF.

At least ten counts were recorded for this clonotype. The V and J genes are TRBV6-1 and TRBJ1-5; D is unclear. CDR3 length: 14 amino acids. Germline CDR1 reads MNHNS; CDR2 reads SASEGT. V lost 5 bases and J 0 bases, leaving 8 bases between the germline ends. The CDR3 sequence is CASSPDFSNQPQHF. The CDR3 nucleotides read TGTGCCAGCAGTCCCGACTTTAGCAATCAGCCCCAGCATTTT.

Ten or more counts support this clonotype. CDR3 DNA sequence: TGTGCCAGCAGCTCTAGGGCCCTGCACCAAGAGACCCAGTACTTC. Translation: CASSSRALHQETQYF. This chain uses TRBV7-9 with TRBJ2-5; no reliable D call. The V gene lost 4 bases and the J gene lost 0 bases, with 12 bases spanning the gap. CDR3 length: 15 amino acids. From germline, CDR1 is SEHNR and CDR2 FQNEAQ (reference sequence).

Only a few counts were recorded for this clonotype. The rearrangement joins TRBV20-1 to TRBJ2-4; D not certain. CDR3 length: 12 residues. Germline CDR1 DFQATT, CDR2 SNEGSKA (reference sequence). Trimming cost V 6 bases and J 12 bases, with 18 bases left between them. CDR3 protein: CSATASRYTQYF. In DNA form, the CDR3 reads TGCAGTGCCACAGCCTCCCGGTACACTCAGTACTTC.

This clonotype was observed at least ten times. This sequence joins TRBV7-9 and TRBJ2-1, with TRBD2 identical over 7 bases. The CDR3 runs to 16 residues. Germline V gene sequence: CDR1 SEHNR, CDR2 FQNEAQ (reference sequence). V was clipped by 5 bases and J by 0 bases; unmatched bases: 7. The CDR3 DNA reads TGTGCCAGCAGCCACGGAAGACTAGCCTCCTACAATGAGCAGTTCTTC. Protein product: CASSHGRLASYNEQFF.

This clonotype was counted at least ten times. The chain combines TRBV10-3 with TRBJ2-5; D possibly matches TRBD1 or TRBD2 (5 bases each). The CDR3 extends over 12 amino acids. V was pared by 6 bases and J by 8 bases, with 13 bases between. Germline CDR1 is ENHRY and CDR2 is SYGVKD. In DNA, the CDR3 is TGTGCCATCAGGACAGAGGGATACACCCAGTACTTC. Translation gives CAIRTEGYTQYF.

The rearrangement links TRBV18 to TRBJ2-2; D remains unclear. Trimming took 3 bases from V and 1 from J, leaving 12 bases between them. Germline V gives CDR1 KGHSH, CDR2 LQKENI. The CDR3 covers 16 residues. In DNA form, the CDR3 reads TGTGCCAGCTCACCTACTCCGGCGAGGAACACCGGGGAGCTGTTTTTT. Residues: CASSPTPARNTGELFF.

This clonotype was seen ten or more times. The chain is built from TRBV5-5 and TRBJ2-5; D perhaps matches TRBD2 (5 bases). The CDR3 runs 13 residues. V lost 7 bases to trimming and J lost 1 base, with 11 bases between them. The germline V gene encodes CDR1 SGHKS and CDR2 YYEKEE (reference sequence). CDR3 residues: CASGRDFQETQYF. CDR3 sequence (DNA): TGTGCCAGCGGACGGGATTTCCAAGAGACCCAGTACTTC.

This clonotype was observed at least ten times. The chain joins TRBV3-1 to TRBJ1-1; D remains ambiguous. There are 11 residues in the CDR3. Trimming left V 11 bases short and J 2 bases short, with 9 bases between. Germline values: CDR1 LGHDT, CDR2 YNNKEL (reference sequence). CDR3 DNA: TGTGCCGCTGGACGAAACACTGAAGCTTTCTTT. As protein: CAAGRNTEAFF.

This clonotype was seen repeatedly, ten times or more. This chain uses TRBV20-1 with TRBJ1-5; no definite D call. Germline lookup yields CDR1 DFQATT and CDR2 SNEGSKA (reference sequence). The V end was cut by 0 bases, the J end by 0 bases, with 12 bases between. This CDR3 comprises 16 residues. CDR3: CSARDRRRYSNQPQHF. CDR3 coding DNA: TGCAGTGCTAGAGATAGAAGGCGATATAGCAATCAGCCCCAGCATTTT.

The chain carries TRBV19 and TRBJ2-2, with 8 nucleotides matching TRBD1. Germline CDR1 LNHDA, CDR2 SQIVND (reference sequence). V shed 6 bases, J shed 7 bases, and the junction held 10 bases outside the gene matches. CDR3 length: 15 residues. The CDR3, as DNA: TGTGCCAGTAGAGACCGGGACAGGTTCGGCGGGGAGCTGTTTTTT. Protein sequence: CASRDRDRFGGELFF.

There are a few counts of this clonotype. The rearrangement links TRBV20-1 to TRBJ1-2; D possibly corresponds to TRBD1 (6 bases). V was clipped by 6 bases and J by 1 base, with 9 bases between them. Germline assignment: CDR1 DFQATT and CDR2 SNEGSKA (reference sequence). CDR3 length: 12 amino acids. Here the CDR3 DNA reads TGCAGTGCACAAGGGGGTAACTATGGCTACACCTTC. Translated, it gives CSAQGGNYGYTF.

This clonotype turned up a few times. The chain combines TRBV7-9 with TRBJ2-7; D possibly matches TRBD1 or TRBD2 (5 bases each). Germline V gives CDR1 SEHNR, CDR2 FQNEAQ (reference sequence). V lost 4 bases, J lost 0 bases, and 13 bases lay in between. The CDR3 is made up of 15 amino acids. The CDR3 nucleotides read TGTGCCAGCAGCTGCCTGGGACGGCTCTCCTACGAGCAGTACTTC. Translated: CASSCLGRLSYEQYF.

This clonotype was picked up many times. The chain recombines TRBV14 with TRBJ1-2, with TRBD1 matching 10 bases. The CDR3 has 15 amino acids. CDR1 is SGHDN and CDR2 is FVKESK in the germline V gene. J lost 8 bases, V lost 4 bases, and 10 bases had no gene match. Written as DNA, the CDR3 is TGTGCCAGCAGCCCACGGACAGGGGGACGAAGGGGCTACACCTTC. This sequence encodes CASSPRTGGRRGYTF. Full variable domain (missing parts from reference TRBV14 and TRBJ1-2): EAGVTQFPSHSVIEKGQTVTLRCDPISGHDNLYWYRRVMGKEIKFLLHFVKESKQDESGMPNNRFLAERTGGTYSTLKVQPAELEDSGVYFCASSPRTGGRRGYTFGSGTRLTVV.

In this sample, this clonotype turned up many times. The DNA of the CDR3 is TGCAGTGCTAGCCATCGTCAAAGCTCCTACGAGCAGTACTTC. It specifies CSASHRQSSYEQYF. The genes are TRBV20-1 and TRBJ2-7; D unresolved. Trimming removed 3 bases at V and 0 bases at J, with 12 bases between. Germline-derived CDR1 and CDR2 are DFQATT and SNEGSKA (reference sequence). This CDR3 spans 14 amino acids.

Regarding this clonotype: A read error may account for a junction end that differs from germline. The chain combines TRBV30 with TRBJ1-1; the D gene is possibly TRBD1 (6 bases). The CDR3 is 16 residues long. The germline V gene has CDR1 GTSNPN and CDR2 SVGIG (reference sequence). The CDR3 sequence is CAWDSLYRQANTEAFF. The DNA for the CDR3 is TGTGCCTGGGATTCGCTTTACCGACAGGCCAACACTGAAGCTTTCTTC. Supplemented by reference TRBV30 and TRBJ1-1, the full variable domain reads SQTIHQWPATLVQPVGSPLSLECTVEGTSNPNLYWYRQAAGRGLQLLFYSVGIGQISSEVPQNLSASRPQDRQFILSSKKLLLSDSGFYLCAWDSLYRQANTEAFFGQGTRLTVV.

This clonotype was counted at least ten times. The rearrangement uses TRBV10-3 and TRBJ1-1; D may be TRBD1 (5 bases). V was pared by 4 bases and J by 5 bases, with 14 bases between. This CDR3 is 14 amino acids long. CDR1 and CDR2 (germline): ENHRY, SYGVKD. The CDR3 DNA reads as TGTGCCATCAGTGGTGAGGGCCGGGGGACTGAAGCTTTCTTT. Translation gives CAISGEGRGTEAFF.

The chain recombines TRBV27 with TRBJ2-4; the D call may be TRBD1 or TRBD2 (5 bases each). Germline CDR1 reads MNHEY; CDR2 reads SMNVEV (reference sequence). The CDR3 is 16 amino acids. V was trimmed by 1 base and J by 1 base, leaving 11 bases between them. DNA for the CDR3: TGTGCCAGCAGTTTATTGGGGGATGAGGCCAAAAACATTCAGTACTTC. Protein product: CASSLLGDEAKNIQYF.

This chain links TRBV19 with TRBJ1-1; D is perhaps TRBD1 (5 bases). The V end was cut by 3 bases, the J end by 0 bases, with 11 bases between. This CDR3 has 15 amino acids. The germline gives CDR1 LNHDA, CDR2 SQIVND (reference sequence). The CDR3 DNA sequence: TGTGCCAGTAGTATTCTCGGGGCCGTGAACACTGAAGCTTTCTTT. It yields the protein CASSILGAVNTEAFF.

This clonotype showed up many times. The DNA of the CDR3 is TGTGCCAGCAGTGAAGAGTATAATTCACCCCTCCACTTT. It codes for CASSEEYNSPLHF. The chain is built from TRBV2 and TRBJ1-6; no definite D call. V was shortened by 1 base and J by 4 bases, with 2 bases between the two germline ends. The CDR3 has 13 amino acids. Germline V gene sequence: CDR1 SNHLY, CDR2 FYNNEI.

This clonotype was seen repeatedly, ten times or more. The chain couples TRBV7-2 to TRBJ1-2; D is perhaps TRBD1 (6 bases). Looked up from germline, CDR1 is SGHTA and CDR2 is FQGNSA. V was cut by 2 bases and J by 8 bases, with 15 bases left in between. This CDR3 has 14 residues. The CDR3 spells CASSLKGGGQGYTF. In DNA, the CDR3 is TGTGCCAGCAGCTTAAAAGGGGGGGGGCAAGGCTACACCTTC.

This clonotype was observed at least ten times. The chain employs TRBV20-1 and TRBJ1-6; D gene uncertain. Germline V gives CDR1 DFQATT, CDR2 SNEGSKA (reference sequence). The germline V and J ends were trimmed by 0 bases and 4 bases, with 13 bases remaining between them. The CDR3 consists of 16 residues. CDR3 in DNA: TGCAGTGCTAGAGATGGGAGGTGGGGATATAATTCACCCCTCCACTTT. Amino acid sequence: CSARDGRWGYNSPLHF.